These T cell receptor beta chains were read from a single sample in a study of regulatory dendritic cells for organ transplantation. The assay was immunoSEQ multiplex PCR, and TCRdb's table has in-frame clones only and misses some. Among about 34,000 clones, roughly 89% were seen once, and the ten largest hold over 0.055%. The sequenced material came from naive CD4+ T cells from blood. The receptors come from a human donor in good health. Each CDR3 is given with its conserved first and last residue. Fields, in order: J gene, V gene, clone size, D gene, CDR3 protein, CDR3 DNA. D genes are given only for firm matches. Some rows have no size entry. The others give once, few or many, or a class for an expanded clone.

TRBJ2-5 | TRBV5-5 | . | . | CASSAQVIQETQYF | TGTGCCAGCAGCGCACAGGTTATACAAGAGACCCAGTACTTC
TRBJ2-5 | TRBV15 | . | . | CATSKGAGETQYF | TGTGCCACCAGCAAGGGGGCGGGGGAGACCCAGTACTTC
TRBJ1-2 | TRBV5-5 | . | TRBD1 | CASSLNAGGHGLGGYTF | TGTGCCAGCAGCTTGAATGCAGGGGGCCATGGATTAGGTGGCTACACCTTC
TRBJ2-5 | TRBV5-4 | . | . | CASSLEVRETQYF | TGTGCCAGCAGCTTGGAGGTCCGGGAGACCCAGTACTTC
TRBJ1-2 | TRBV4-3 | . | . | CASSQGVGTRNYGYTF | TGCGCCAGCAGCCAAGGGGTAGGGACGAGGAACTATGGCTACACCTTC
TRBJ1-2 | TRBV7-2 | . | TRBD1 | CASSLANRGGYTF | TGTGCCAGCAGCTTAGCAAACAGGGGCGGCTACACCTTC
TRBJ1-2 | TRBV4-3 | . | TRBD1 | CASSQGGGQGTFSGYTF | TGCGCCAGCAGCCAAGGAGGTGGACAGGGAACTTTTAGTGGCTACACCTTC
TRBJ2-7 | TRBV7-2 | . | . | CASSLGRSYEQYF | TGTGCCAGCAGCTTAGGCCGCTCCTACGAGCAGTACTTC
TRBJ2-5 | TRBV7-6 | . | . | CASSSGTLQETQYF | TGTGCCAGCAGCTCCGGGACACTTCAAGAGACCCAGTACTTC
TRBJ2-7 | TRBV6-5 | . | . | CASSKGTGSREQYF | TGTGCCAGCAGCAAGGGGACGGGTAGTAGGGAGCAGTACTTC
TRBJ2-3 | TRBV2 | . | TRBD2 | CASTLTSGGPTDTQYF | TGTGCCAGCACCTTAACTAGCGGGGGACCCACAGATACGCAGTATTTT
TRBJ2-7 | TRBV21-1 | . | . | CASSIAGTARQYF | TGTGCCAGCAGCATCGCTGGGACAGCCAGGCAGTACTTC
TRBJ1-3 | TRBV15 | . | . | CATSRDRRAGNTIYF | TGTGCCACCAGCAGAGATCGCAGGGCTGGAAACACCATATATTTT
TRBJ2-7 | TRBV15 | once | . | CATSAPTGHKDEQYF | TGTGCCACCAGCGCTCCTACGGGTCACAAGGACGAGCAGTACTTC
TRBJ1-2 | TRBV18 | . | TRBD1 | CASSQDRTIPLYGYTF | TGTGCCAGCTCACAGGACAGGACGATTCCCCTCTATGGCTACACCTTC
TRBJ2-3 | TRBV7-7 | . | . | CASSLNPTYTDTQYF | TGTGCTAGCAGCTTAAACCCCACTTACACAGATACGCAGTATTTT
TRBJ1-4 | TRBV7-6 | . | . | CASSLAPRGGQEKLFF | TGTGCCAGCAGCTTAGCGCCCAGGGGCGGGCAGGAAAAACTGTTTTTT
TRBJ2-5 | TRBV29-1 | . | . | CSARGPQETQYF | TGCAGTGCCCGGGGTCCCCAAGAGACCCAGTACTTC
TRBJ1-2 | TRBV7-9 | . | . | CASSSEGYSYGYTF | TGTGCCAGCAGCTCAGAGGGGTACAGTTATGGCTACACCTTC
TRBJ1-2 | TRBV7-9 | . | . | CASSRDSRSPHGYGYTF | TGTGCCAGCAGCCGGGACTCCCGAAGTCCGCACGGCTATGGCTACACCTTC
TRBJ2-1 | TRBV2 | . | . | CASRSVRTQSNEQFF | TGTGCCAGCAGATCAGTTAGGACCCAGTCCAATGAGCAGTTCTTC
TRBJ2-1 | TRBV4-3 | . | TRBD2 | CASSHVKPKPGTSGVNEQFF | TGCGCCAGCAGCCACGTAAAACCCAAACCCGGGACTAGCGGAGTCAATGAGCAGTTCTTC
TRBJ2-1 | TRBV7-7 | . | TRBD1 | CASSFGQGRDEQFF | TGTGCTAGCAGCTTTGGACAGGGGAGGGATGAGCAGTTCTTC
TRBJ1-1 | TRBV21-1 | . | . | CASSKCRWQGSVNTEAFF | TGTGCCAGCAGCAAATGCCGATGGCAGGGAAGTGTGAACACTGAAGCTTTCTTT
TRBJ2-5 | TRBV11-3 | . | TRBD2 | CASSSGRGWLETQYF | TGTGCCAGCAGCTCCGGGAGGGGTTGGTTAGAGACCCAGTACTTC
TRBJ2-1 | TRBV10-3 | . | TRBD1 | CAITDPGQGADNEQFF | TGTGCCATCACCGACCCGGGACAGGGGGCGGACAATGAGCAGTTCTTC
TRBJ2-3 | TRBV18 | . | TRBD2 | CASSPGGGTDTQYF | TGTGCCAGCTCACCGGGGGGGGGAACAGATACGCAGTATTTT
TRBJ1-6 | TRBV19 | once | TRBD1 | CASSIGDRGLRNSPLHF | TGTGCCAGTAGTATAGGGGACAGGGGGCTACGTAATTCACCCCTCCACTTT
TRBJ2-1 | TRBV28 | . | TRBD2 | CASSLGGLAGDVEQFF | TGTGCCAGCAGTCTCGGCGGACTAGCGGGAGACGTTGAGCAGTTCTTC
TRBJ1-4 | TRBV7-9 | . | TRBD1 | CASSLGQGYEKLFF | TGTGCCAGCAGCTTGGGACAGGGGTATGAAAAACTGTTTTTT
TRBJ2-1 | TRBV2 | . | . | CASSYRDEQFF | TGTGCCAGCAGTTACAGGGACGAGCAGTTCTTC
TRBJ2-7 | TRBV5-5 | once | . | CASSWVDGGLGDYEQYF | TGTGCCAGCAGCTGGGTGGATGGGGGGCTCGGTGACTACGAGCAGTACTTC
TRBJ2-5 | TRBV5-4 | . | . | CASSPGHFQETQYF | TGTGCCAGCAGCCCCGGACACTTCCAAGAGACCCAGTACTTC
TRBJ1-2 | TRBV14 | . | . | CASSQFGGSIAHGYTF | TGTGCCAGCAGCCAATTTGGTGGATCAATCGCCCATGGCTACACCTTC
TRBJ2-7 | TRBV11-1 | . | TRBD1 | CASRTTGGGQYF | TGTGCCAGCAGAACGACAGGGGGTGGGCAGTACTTC
TRBJ1-1 | TRBV4-1 | few | TRBD1 | CASSQSGGRTEAFF | TGCGCCAGCAGCCAGTCAGGGGGCCGGACTGAAGCTTTCTTT
TRBJ1-1 | TRBV4-2 | . | . | CASSFRLPWNTEAFF | TGTGCCAGCAGCTTCCGGCTGCCCTGGAACACTGAAGCTTTCTTT
TRBJ2-5 | TRBV4-2 | . | . | CASSRNLAEGDQETQYF | TGTGCCAGCAGCCGAAACCTAGCGGAGGGGGACCAAGAGACCCAGTACTTC
TRBJ1-1 | TRBV7-9 | . | . | CASIADGNTEAFF | TGTGCCAGCATCGCCGACGGGAACACTGAAGCTTTCTTT
TRBJ2-5 | TRBV29-1 | . | . | CSVGETQYF | TGCAGCGTGGGCGAGACCCAGTACTTC
TRBJ2-5 | TRBV19 | . | TRBD2 | CASTGSGTSEETQYF | TGTGCCAGCACAGGGTCCGGGACTAGCGAAGAGACCCAGTACTTC
TRBJ1-2 | TRBV28 | . | TRBD1 | CASSFDRADRDPHGYTF | TGTGCCAGCAGTTTTGATAGGGCCGACAGGGATCCTCATGGCTACACCTTC
TRBJ2-7 | TRBV4-2 | . | TRBD2 | CASSQENPSGTAYEQYF | TGTGCCAGCAGCCAAGAAAATCCTAGCGGGACGGCCTACGAGCAGTACTTC
TRBJ2-1 | TRBV20-1 | . | . | CSATYNEQFF | TGCAGTGCTACTTACAATGAGCAGTTCTTC
TRBJ2-2 | TRBV9 | . | TRBD2 | CASSPQPGLETGELFF | TGTGCCAGCAGCCCACAACCCGGACTAGAAACCGGGGAGCTGTTTTTT
TRBJ2-7 | TRBV5-4 | . | TRBD1 | CASSLGDRAYEQYF | TGTGCCAGCAGCTTGGGGGACAGGGCCTACGAGCAGTACTTC